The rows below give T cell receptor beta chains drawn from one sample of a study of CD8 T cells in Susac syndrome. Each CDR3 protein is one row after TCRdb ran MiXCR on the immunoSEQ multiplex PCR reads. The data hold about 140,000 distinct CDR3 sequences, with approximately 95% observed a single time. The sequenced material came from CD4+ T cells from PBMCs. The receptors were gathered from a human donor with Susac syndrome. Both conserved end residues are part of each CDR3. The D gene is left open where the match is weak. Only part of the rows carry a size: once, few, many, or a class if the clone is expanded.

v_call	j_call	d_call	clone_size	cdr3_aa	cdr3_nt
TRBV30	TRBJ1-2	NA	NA	CAWRGVSGYTF	TGTGCCTGGCGCGGGGTATCTGGCTACACCTTC
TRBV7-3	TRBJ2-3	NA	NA	CASSLRGGSEDTQYF	TGTGCCAGCAGCCTCCGGGGCGGGTCCGAAGATACGCAGTATTTT
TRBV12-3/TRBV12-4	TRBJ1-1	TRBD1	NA	CASRLPGQLNTEAFF	TGTGCCAGCAGGCTACCGGGACAGTTGAACACTGAAGCTTTCTTT
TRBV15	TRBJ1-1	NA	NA	CATREGGHPINTEAFF	TGTGCCACCAGGGAAGGGGGACATCCAATTAACACTGAAGCTTTCTTT
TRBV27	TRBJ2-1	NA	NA	CASHTGASYNEQFF	TGTGCCTCCCACACGGGTGCCTCCTACAATGAGCAGTTCTTC
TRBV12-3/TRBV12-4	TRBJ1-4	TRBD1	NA	CASSRQGASEKLFF	TGTGCCAGCAGTCGACAGGGGGCAAGTGAAAAACTGTTTTTT
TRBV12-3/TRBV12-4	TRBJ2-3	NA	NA	CASSPLADTQYF	TGTGCCAGCAGTCCTCTGGCAGATACGCAGTATTTT
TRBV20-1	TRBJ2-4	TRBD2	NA	CSARGLAGRNIQYF	TGCAGTGCTAGAGGGCTAGCGGGAAGAAACATTCAGTACTTC
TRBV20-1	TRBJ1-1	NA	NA	CSARVGNTEAFF	TGCAGTGCTAGGGTAGGGAACACTGAAGCTTTCTTT
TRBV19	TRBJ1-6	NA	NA	CASNDPGRSPLHF	TGTGCCAGTAACGACCCCGGTCGTTCACCCCTCCACTTT
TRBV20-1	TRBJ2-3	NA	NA	CSAFKGLGTDTQYF	TGCAGTGCCTTTAAAGGTCTAGGCACCGATACGCAGTATTTT
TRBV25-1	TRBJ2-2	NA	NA	CASSDRRFGTGELFF	TGTGCCAGCAGTGATCGGAGGTTCGGCACCGGGGAGCTGTTTTTT
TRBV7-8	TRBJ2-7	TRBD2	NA	CASSLVASGSHEQYF	TGTGCCAGCAGCTTAGTGGCTAGCGGGAGCCACGAGCAGTACTTC
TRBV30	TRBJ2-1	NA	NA	CAWSNEGNEQFF	TGTGCCTGGAGTAATGAGGGCAATGAGCAGTTCTTC
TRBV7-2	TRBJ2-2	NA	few	CASSFDGSGELFF	TGTGCCAGCAGCTTCGATGGCAGCGGGGAGCTGTTTTTT
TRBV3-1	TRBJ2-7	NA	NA	CASSLMYEQYF	TGTGCCAGCAGCCTGATGTACGAGCAGTACTTC
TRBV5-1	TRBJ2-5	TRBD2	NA	CASSLGTSGGPRETQYF	TGCGCCAGCAGCCTCGGGACTAGCGGGGGGCCGCGAGAGACCCAGTACTTC
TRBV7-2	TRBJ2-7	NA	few	CASSLGPTAYEQYF	TGTGCCAGCAGCTTAGGACCCACCGCCTACGAGCAGTACTTC
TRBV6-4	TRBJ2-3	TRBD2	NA	CASSESGGADTQYF	TGTGCCAGCAGTGAAAGCGGGGGGGCAGATACGCAGTATTTT
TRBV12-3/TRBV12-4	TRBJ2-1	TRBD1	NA	CASKGAEYNEQFF	TGTGCCAGCAAGGGGGCCGAATACAATGAGCAGTTCTTC
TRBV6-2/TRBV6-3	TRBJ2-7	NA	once	CASSYPGTDSYEQYF	TGTGCCAGCAGTTATCCCGGGACGGACTCCTACGAGCAGTACTTC
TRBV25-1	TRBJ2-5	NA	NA	CASSDETPEGEQETQYF	TGTGCCAGCAGTGACGAAACACCCGAAGGCGAACAAGAGACCCAGTACTTC
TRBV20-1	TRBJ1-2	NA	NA	CSARPIDYGYTF	TGCAGTGCTAGACCGATTGACTATGGCTACACCTTC
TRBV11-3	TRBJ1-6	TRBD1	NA	CASSLGQGNYNSPLHF	TGTGCCAGCAGCTTAGGACAGGGAAACTATAATTCACCCCTCCACTTT
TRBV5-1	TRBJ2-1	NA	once	CASSLGREQGRFF	TGCGCCAGCAGCTTGGGTCGGGAGCAGGGGAGGTTCTTC
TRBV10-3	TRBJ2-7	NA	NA	CAIKGVRSGEQYF	TGTGCCATCAAGGGAGTGCGGTCTGGTGAGCAGTACTTC
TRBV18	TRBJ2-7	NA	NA	CASSLSSGYEQYF	TGTGCCAGCTCCCTTTCATCGGGCTACGAGCAGTACTTC
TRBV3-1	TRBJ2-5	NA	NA	CASSHPGLQETQYF	TGTGCCAGCAGCCATCCGGGGTTACAAGAGACCCAGTACTTC
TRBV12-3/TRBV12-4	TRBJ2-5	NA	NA	CASTPERAGETQYF	TGTGCCAGCACCCCAGAACGGGCGGGAGAGACCCAGTACTTC
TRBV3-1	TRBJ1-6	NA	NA	CASSQGWGSPLHF	TGTGCCAGCAGCCAAGGTTGGGGGAGTCCCCTCCACTTT
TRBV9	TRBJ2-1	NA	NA	CASSVEGNNEQFF	TGTGCCAGCAGCGTAGAGGGGAACAATGAGCAGTTCTTC
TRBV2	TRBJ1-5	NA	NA	CASTGLSNQPQHF	TGTGCCAGTACAGGGCTGAGCAATCAGCCCCAGCATTTT
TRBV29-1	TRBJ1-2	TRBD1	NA	CSDRTGSYGYTF	TGCAGCGACCGGACAGGGAGCTATGGCTACACCTTC
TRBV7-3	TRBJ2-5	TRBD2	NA	CASSLHSGGVRETQYF	TGTGCCAGCAGCTTACACAGCGGGGGGGTTCGGGAGACCCAGTACTTC
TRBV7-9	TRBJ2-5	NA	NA	CASSFAETQYF	TGTGCCAGCAGCTTTGCGGAGACCCAGTACTTC
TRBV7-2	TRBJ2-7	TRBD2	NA	CASSPRSGTSSYEQYF	TGTGCCAGCAGCCCAAGGTCGGGGACTAGTTCCTACGAGCAGTACTTC
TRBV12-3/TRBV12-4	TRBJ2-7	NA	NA	CASSLRFEQYF	TGTGCCAGCAGTTTACGATTCGAGCAGTACTTC
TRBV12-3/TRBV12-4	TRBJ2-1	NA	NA	CASSPGFPGVEQFF	TGTGCCAGCAGTCCCGGGTTTCCGGGTGTTGAGCAGTTCTTC
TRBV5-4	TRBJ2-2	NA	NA	CASSLSGVRTGELFF	TGTGCCAGCAGCTTGTCGGGGGTACGCACCGGGGAGCTGTTTTTT
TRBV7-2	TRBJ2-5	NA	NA	CASSYRIQETQYF	TGTGCCAGCAGCTATCGGATCCAAGAGACCCAGTACTTC
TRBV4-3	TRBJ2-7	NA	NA	CASSQVRGSWIDEQYF	TGCGCCAGCAGCCAAGTTAGGGGGAGTTGGATCGACGAGCAGTACTTC
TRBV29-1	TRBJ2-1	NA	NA	CSVLPRRMTMDNEQFF	TGCAGCGTTCTACCCAGACGTATGACTATGGACAATGAGCAGTTCTTC
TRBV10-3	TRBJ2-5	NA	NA	CAISAGPQETQYF	TGTGCCATCAGTGCCGGCCCTCAAGAGACCCAGTACTTC
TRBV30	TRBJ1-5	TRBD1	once	CAWSVGTGLSNQPQHF	TGTGCCTGGAGTGTGGGGACAGGGTTAAGCAATCAGCCCCAGCATTTT
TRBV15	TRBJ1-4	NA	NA	CATSRELQGAGEKLFF	TGTGCCACCAGCAGAGAGCTGCAAGGGGCAGGTGAAAAACTGTTTTTT
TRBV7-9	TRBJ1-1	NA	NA	CASSPSDTEAFF	TGTGCCAGCAGCCCCTCGGATACTGAAGCTTTCTTT
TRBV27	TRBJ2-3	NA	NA	CASSWAPGADTQYF	TGTGCCAGCAGTTGGGCCCCGGGCGCAGATACGCAGTATTTT
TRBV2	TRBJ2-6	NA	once	CASKPGSGANVLTF	TGTGCCAGCAAGCCGGGATCTGGGGCCAACGTCCTGACTTTC
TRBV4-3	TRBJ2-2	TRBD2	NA	CASSQGLAGVPGELFF	TGCGCCAGCAGCCAAGGACTAGCGGGAGTCCCGGGGGAGCTGTTTTTT
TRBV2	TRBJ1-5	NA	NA	CAYNGDSNQPQHF	TGTGCCTACAACGGGGATAGCAATCAGCCCCAGCATTTT
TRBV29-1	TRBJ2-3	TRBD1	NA	CSVEGVPGQGTDTQYF	TGCAGCGTTGAGGGGGTCCCGGGACAGGGCACAGATACGCAGTATTTT
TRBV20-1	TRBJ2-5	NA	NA	CSASRQQETQYF	TGCAGTGCTAGCCGCCAGCAAGAGACCCAGTACTTC
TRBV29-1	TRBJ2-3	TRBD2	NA	CSVRTSGRTDTQYF	TGCAGCGTTAGGACTAGCGGGAGGACAGATACGCAGTATTTT
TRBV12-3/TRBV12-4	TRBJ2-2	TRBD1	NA	CATDDRVGTGELFF	TGTGCCACCGACGACAGGGTCGGTACCGGGGAGCTGTTTTTT
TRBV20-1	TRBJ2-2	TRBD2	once	CSARVLAVSTGELFF	TGCAGTGCTAGAGTCCTAGCGGTTTCCACCGGGGAGCTGTTTTTT
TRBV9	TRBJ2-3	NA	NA	CASSAHPGRTDTQYF	TGTGCCAGCAGCGCCCACCCAGGTCGGACAGATACGCAGTATTTT
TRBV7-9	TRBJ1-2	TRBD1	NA	CASSVWETGVGYTF	TGTGCCAGCAGCGTATGGGAGACAGGGGTTGGCTACACCTTC
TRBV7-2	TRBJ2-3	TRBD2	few	CASSLGGTSGTDTQYF	TGTGCCAGCAGCTTAGGGGGAACTAGCGGCACAGATACGCAGTATTTT
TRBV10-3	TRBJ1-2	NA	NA	CAISDLQGFDYGYTF	TGTGCCATCAGTGATCTCCAGGGCTTCGACTATGGCTACACCTTC
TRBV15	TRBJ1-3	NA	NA	CATSRDSGSGNTIYF	TGTGCCACCAGCAGAGATTCGGGGTCTGGAAACACCATATATTTT